Shown below are 15 T cell receptor beta chains from a single sample sequenced in a study of T cell responses to AZD1222 COVID-19 vaccine. The repertoire was sequenced with immunoSEQ multiplex PCR; TCRdb's copy has only in-frame clones and lacks some. Of roughly 140,000 clones listed, about 87% are singletons. The material was peripheral blood, obtained on day 0 of AZD1222 vaccination. Receptors originate from an adult in good health.

J is TRBJ2-5 and V is TRBV4-2; no reliable D call. The CDR3 has 11 amino acids. The germline V and J ends were trimmed by 5 bases and 5 bases, with 6 bases remaining between them. Per germline, CDR1 LGHNA and CDR2 YNFKEQ. CDR3 DNA: TGTGCCAGCAGCGCCGGCGAGACCCAGTACTTC. Its protein product is CASSAGETQYF.

The chain carries TRBV6-2 or TRBV6-3 and TRBJ1-5, with 11 bases fitting TRBD1. V lost 4 bases to trimming and J lost 7 bases; unmatched junction nucleotides: 0. Per germline, CDR1 MNHEY and CDR2 SVGEGT. There are 13 residues in the CDR3. CDR3 region: CASSWTGGQPQHF. The CDR3 DNA follows: TGTGCCAGCAGTTGGACAGGGGGCCAGCCCCAGCATTTT.

The sample holds one count of this clone. The chain is built from TRBV7-2 and TRBJ1-3, with D unresolved. Deletions cut 3 bases from V and 4 bases from J, with 10 bases between. The CDR3 extends over 14 amino acids. CDR1 and CDR2 from the germline V gene are SGHTA and FQGNSA. The CDR3 nucleotides read TGTGCCAGCAGCTTTGGCCGTGAAGGAAACACCATATATTTT. Translation gives CASSFGREGNTIYF.

The chain joins TRBV15 to TRBJ2-7; D gene uncertain. The CDR3 loop spans 14 amino acids. Germline-derived CDR1 and CDR2 are LNHNV and YYDKDF (reference sequence). Trimming removed 0 bases from V and 3 bases from J, with 9 bases in between. The DNA for the CDR3 is TGTGCCACCAGCAGAGATCTCGATGTCTACGAGCAGTACTTC. The encoded protein is CATSRDLDVYEQYF.

The chain has TRBV5-1 and TRBJ1-2; a possible D gene is TRBD1 (5 bases). The ends were cut back, 3 bases at V and 7 bases at J, with 16 bases in the middle. The CDR3 consists of 14 residues. The germline V gene has CDR1 SGHRS and CDR2 YFSETQ. CDR3 DNA sequence: TGCGCCAGCAGCTCCTCGGGGGACTGGAGTGGCTACACCTTC. This sequence encodes CASSSSGDWSGYTF.

The chain's CDR3 is CASSDWGENTEAFF. The CDR3 DNA sequence: TGTGCCAGCAGCGATTGGGGAGAAAACACTGAAGCTTTCTTT. This chain joins TRBV3-1 (or the pseudogene TRBV3-2) and TRBJ1-1; D is ambiguous. The CDR3 covers 14 residues. The V gene's germline CDR1 is LGHDT and CDR2 YNNKEL (reference sequence). V lost 5 bases and J lost 2, with 12 bases in between.

The chain uses TRBV2 and TRBJ2-1, with 11 bases fitting TRBD2. The CDR3 loop spans 15 amino acids. Germline assignment: CDR1 SNHLY and CDR2 FYNNEI. Trimming took 7 bases from V and 7 from J; bases not matched to a gene: 9. CDR3 residues: CASTLTSGGRNEQFF. As DNA, the CDR3 is TGTGCCAGCACTTTAACTAGCGGGGGACGGAATGAGCAGTTCTTC.

V gene TRBV2 combines with J gene TRBJ1-1; D gene uncertain. This CDR3 contains 15 residues. V dropped 5 bases and J dropped 2 bases, with 15 bases sitting between them. Germline-derived CDR1 and CDR2 are SNHLY and FYNNEI. The CDR3 spells CASSIETALNTEAFF. The CDR3 coding sequence is TGTGCCAGCAGTATTGAGACTGCCTTAAACACTGAAGCTTTCTTT.

The V call is TRBV29-1, the J call TRBJ1-5, with D maybe TRBD1 (5 bases). Germline V gene sequence: CDR1 SQVTM, CDR2 ANQGSEA. The CDR3 contains 11 residues. The CDR3 nucleotides read TGCGGGGGTTGGGCTGGACAGCCCCAGCATTTT. Translating it yields CGGWAGQPQHF.

In its sample, this clone was seen once. The chain uses TRBV5-1 and TRBJ2-6; D gene unclear. CDR1 and CDR2 from the germline V gene are SGHRS and YFSETQ. This CDR3 comprises 20 residues. Trimming stripped 0 bases from V and 0 bases from J, with 19 bases between. CDR3 nucleotides: TGCGCCAGCAGCTTGGAGGCAGGTACGCAAGGATACTCTGGGGCCAACGTCCTGACTTTC. It encodes CASSLEAGTQGYSGANVLTF.

The rearrangement joins TRBV7-9 to TRBJ2-7, with D perhaps assigned TRBD1 or TRBD2 (5 bases each). CDR3 length equals 14 residues. V was shortened by 9 bases and J by 4 bases, with 19 bases between the two germline ends. Germline CDR1 is SEHNR and CDR2 is FQNEAQ (reference sequence). In DNA, the CDR3 is TGTGCCAGACCTCGGGACCGATCCCTTTACGAGCAGTACTTC. It specifies CARPRDRSLYEQYF.

CDR3 DNA: TGTGCCAGCAGCTCGGGGACTCGGAAGACCCAGTACTTC. As protein: CASSSGTRKTQYF. The chain joins TRBV7-2 to TRBJ2-5; perhaps TRBD2 as D (6 bases). In germline, CDR1 is SGHTA, CDR2 FQGNSA. This CDR3 is 13 amino acids long. V gave up 4 bases and J gave up 6 bases, with 12 bases separating them.

The CDR3 protein is CASSQGAGGRTEAFF. CDR3 nucleotides: TGCGCCAGCAGCCAAGGAGCAGGGGGTAGGACTGAAGCTTTCTTT. The chain combines TRBV4-1 with TRBJ1-1; TRBD1 agrees at 7 bases. V shed 1 base and J 5 bases; nucleotides not matched to a gene: 7. The V gene's germline CDR1 is MGHRA and CDR2 YSYEKL. The CDR3 runs 15 residues.

In its sample, this clone was seen once. The chain uses TRBV7-9 and TRBJ1-2; D ambiguous. Germline CDR1 reads SEHNR; CDR2 reads FQNEAQ (reference sequence). The CDR3 runs to 12 residues. The V end was cut by 5 bases, the J end by 6 bases, with 10 bases between. This chain's CDR3 is CASSPPVDGYTF. DNA for the CDR3: TGTGCCAGCAGCCCACCCGTTGATGGCTACACCTTC.

V is TRBV5-1 and J is TRBJ1-3, with a weak D call TRBD1 (6 bases). The V and J ends lost 3 bases and 0 bases respectively, with 13 bases between them. Germline V gene sequence: CDR1 SGHRS, CDR2 YFSETQ. CDR3 length equals 16 residues. The CDR3 DNA follows: TGCGCCAGCAGCTCGAGGGGGACGGCCTCTGGAAACACCATATATTTT. It translates to CASSSRGTASGNTIYF.